The TCR beta chain described here comes from a study of T cells in Graves' hyperthyroidism and ophthalmopathy. Study context: Sampling of peripheral blood happened at initial diagnosis, prior to any treatment. Study outcomes and limitations: In the analysis, a 13 V-J model separated ophthalmopathy from stable hyperthyroidism.

For this clonotype: The antigen remains unidentified.

Every diagnosis used clinical symptoms, serum thyroxine and TRAb, thyroid ultrasound and orbital computed tomography. CDR3 length equals 14 residues. The V gene's germline CDR1 is LNHDA and CDR2 SQIVND (reference sequence). V gave up 5 bases and J gave up 7 bases, with 18 bases separating them. RNA transcripts provided the source from which TCR beta CDR3 regions were amplified. The HTBI set primed first-round TCR CDR3 RT-PCR. MiXCR, run by TCRdb on the multiplex PCR reads, gives a single entry per CDR3 protein. Of some 350,000 distinct CDR3 sequences in the sample, approximately 16% were seen once. The sequence was obtained from a woman aged 55-75 years with Graves' ophthalmopathy. Sequences were obtained from blood. The gene calls are TRBV19 and TRBJ2-7, with D possibly matching TRBD1 (6 bases). CDR3 sequence (DNA): TGTGCCAGTAGTCCTCGCCAGGGGTTGAGGGAGCAGTACTTC. This sequence encodes CASSPRQGLREQYF.